This TCR beta chain was captured in a study of cytomegalovirus exposure and HLA in healthy donors. Findings and limits, study-wide: Many donors shared some public TCRs, even though most TCR sequences were rare.

Losses at the gene ends were 5 bases for V and 5 bases for J; bases not matched to a gene: 6. Germline V gene data show CDR1 as SSHAT and CDR2 as FNYEAQ (reference sequence). The CDR3 has 14 residues. The PCR made use of 60 Vbeta and 13 Jbeta primers. Produced via immunoSEQ multiplex PCR; TCRdb's table is partial and in-frame only. The sample includes 150,000 to 200,000 clones, roughly 80% of them seen just once. A remark on this clone: The antigen remains unidentified.

The source material was PBMCs. The chain joins TRBV7-7 to TRBJ2-5, with TRBD2 matching 9 bases. The sequence came from a female donor in good health and CMV-seronegative. The chain's CDR3 is CASSAAGGFETQYF. The CDR3 DNA reads TGTGCCAGCAGCGCAGCGGGGGGCTTCGAGACCCAGTACTTC. The whole variable domain, remainder taken from reference TRBV7-7 and TRBJ2-5, is GAGVSQSPRYKVTKRGQDVTLRCDPISSHATLYWYQQALGQGPEFLTYFNYEAQPDKSGLPSDRFSAERPEGSISTLTIQRTEQRDSAMYRCASSAAGGFETQYFGPGTRLLVL.